These T cell receptor beta chains were read from a single sample in a study of T cells in Graves' hyperthyroidism and ophthalmopathy. Via MiXCR, TCRdb re-called the multiplex PCR reads, giving one row per CDR3 protein. The repertoire consists of 490,000 or so distinct CDR3 sequences, with around a fifth occurring once and the leading ten covering around 47%. The material sequenced was blood. The source of these receptors is a woman in her 70s with Graves' ophthalmopathy. Both conserved end residues are part of each CDR3. Fields, in order: clone size, D gene, J gene, V gene, CDR3 DNA, CDR3 protein. A D gene is named only where the DNA matches it firmly. Clone size is shown for a subset of rows, as once, few, many or a class of expanded clone.

once,TRBD2,TRBJ2-2,TRBV27,TGTGCCAGCAGTTTTCTAGCGGCAAGGGCGAACACCGGGGAGCTGTTTTTT,CASSFLAARANTGELFF
.,TRBD1,TRBJ1-2,TRBV5-6,TGTGCCAGCAGCGTCAATCGGGGACAGGGTCAGGGCTACACCTTC,CASSVNRGQGQGYTF
.,.,TRBJ1-4,TRBV28,TGTGCCAGCAGTGGGGGCGGACCTAATGAAAAACTGTTTTTT,CASSGGGPNEKLFF
.,.,TRBJ2-1,TRBV4-2,TGTGCCAGCAGCCAAGATAAGGCTTACAGCTCCTACAATGAGCAGTTCTTC,CASSQDKAYSSYNEQFF
many,.,TRBJ2-7,TRBV3-1,TGTGCCAGCAGCCAAGGGGCAGGGGCCTACGAGCAGTACTTC,CASSQGAGAYEQYF
.,.,TRBJ2-5,TRBV4-3,TGCGCCAGCAGCCAAAGGGGGGGCCGAGAGACCCAGTACTTC,CASSQRGGRETQYF
few,TRBD1,TRBJ1-6,TRBV6-1,TGTGCCAGCAGTTCAAGGACAGGGTTAGGATCCTATAATTCACCCCTCCACTTT,CASSSRTGLGSYNSPLHF
.,.,TRBJ1-5,TRBV6-1,TGTGCCAGCACTCTCTCGGGGATTAGCAATCAGCCCCAGCATTTT,CASTLSGISNQPQHF
many,.,TRBJ2-5,TRBV12-3/TRBV12-4,TGTGCCAGCAGTTCAAGGGAGACCCAGTACTTC,CASSSRETQYF
few,.,TRBJ1-1,TRBV5-6,TGTGCCAGCAGCGTCGGGTTTGGGAGAGGAGGCACTGAAGCTTTCTTT,CASSVGFGRGGTEAFF
.,.,TRBJ1-1,TRBV6-1,TGTGCCAGCAGGGACACGATGAAAGCTTTCTTT,CASRDTMKAFF
few,.,TRBJ2-5,TRBV7-2,TGTGCCAGCAGCTTAGCGAAAGAGACCCAGTACTTC,CASSLAKETQYF
few,TRBD2,TRBJ2-1,TRBV7-3,TGTGCCAGCAGCTTAAGTGGGACTAGCGGGAGGGCTTACGGTGAGCAGTTCTTC,CASSLSGTSGRAYGEQFF